Detailed here is one T cell receptor beta chain. Participants came from around 25 US areas, aged roughly 18 to 95 years. It was within 2 weeks before study entry that exposed participants met a COVID-19 case. This record belongs to a study of blood T cell repertoires in COVID-19. The CDR3 extends over 15 amino acids. CDR1 and CDR2 from the germline V gene are SGHRS and YFSETQ. V dropped 3 bases and J dropped 5; count of bases not matched to a gene: 7. Original processing methods: Amplification from reference gene primers served as the basis for estimated nucleated cell counts. The protocol was immunoSEQ multiplex PCR, while the TCRdb copy is restricted to in-frame clones and leaves out a portion. V and J calls and clone size are given by that table; D and trimming were obtained from the DNA. The table records some 270,000 clones, about 88% of them present only once.

The chain joins TRBV5-1 to TRBJ1-4; 7 bases are shared with TRBD1. This clonotype was sampled from a woman aged 45-65 years who had been exposed to COVID-19. Sequencing was carried out using PBMCs or T cells enriched from blood (not recorded which). The CDR3 protein is CASSSPGTANEKLFF. CDR3 nucleotides: TGCGCCAGCAGCTCGCCCGGGACAGCAAATGAAAAACTGTTTTTT.